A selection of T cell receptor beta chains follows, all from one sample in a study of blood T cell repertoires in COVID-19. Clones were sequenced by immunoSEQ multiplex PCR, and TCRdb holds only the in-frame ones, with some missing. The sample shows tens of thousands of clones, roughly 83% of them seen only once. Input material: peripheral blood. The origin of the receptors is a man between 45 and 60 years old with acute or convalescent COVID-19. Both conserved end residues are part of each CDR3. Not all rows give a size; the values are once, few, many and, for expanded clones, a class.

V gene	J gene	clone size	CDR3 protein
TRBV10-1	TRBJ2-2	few	CASRQGGSGTGELFF
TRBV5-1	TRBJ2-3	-	CASSFGTSGLTQYF
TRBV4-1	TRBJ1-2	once	CASSQVGRERGYTF
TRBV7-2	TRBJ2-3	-	CASSITSSVTDTQYF
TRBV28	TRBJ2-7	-	CASSFLTGRMSLWEQYF
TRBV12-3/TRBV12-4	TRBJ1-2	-	CASSPRDSDGYTF
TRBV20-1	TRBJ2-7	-	CSASGIYEQYF
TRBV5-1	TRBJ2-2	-	CASSVGQGSDTGELFF
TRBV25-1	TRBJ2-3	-	CASSGGESTDTQYF
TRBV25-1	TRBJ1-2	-	CASSNTIVYGYTF
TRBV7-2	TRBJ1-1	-	CASSYMTGHTEAFF
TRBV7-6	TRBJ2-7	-	CASSPNLAGSYEQYF
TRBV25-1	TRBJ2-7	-	CASSATGFEQYF
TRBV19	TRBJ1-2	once	CASRGGVRGYTF
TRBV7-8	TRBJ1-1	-	CASSFPDREAFF
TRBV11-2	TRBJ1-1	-	CASSLVYRGNTEAFF
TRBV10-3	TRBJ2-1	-	CAISGTGAYSYNEQFF
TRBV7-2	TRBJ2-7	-	CASRLPGTGTYEQYF